The 29 T cell receptor beta chains listed next were all sequenced from one sample in a study of blood T cell repertoires in COVID-19. Clones were read by immunoSEQ multiplex PCR, and TCRdb kept only the in-frame ones, dropping some. The profile shows 350,000 to 450,000 clones, around 86% of them singletons. The specimen sequenced was peripheral blood. Receptor source: a human donor in a cohort sampled during active COVID-19.

The chain uses TRBV29-1 and TRBJ2-7; no clear D gene. CDR3 length equals 13 residues. Trimming took 5 bases from V and 7 from J, leaving 18 bases between them. The germline V gene encodes CDR1 SQVTM and CDR2 ANQGSEA. The CDR3 DNA is TGCAGCGTTAATAGCCCGGCAGTTAAGGAGCAGTACTTC. Translating gives CSVNSPAVKEQYF.

The chain is built from TRBV11-2 and TRBJ2-7; 12 bases fit TRBD2. The length of the CDR3 is 15 residues. Germline loops: CDR1 SGHAT, CDR2 FQNNGV. Germline trimming cut 1 base from V and 3 bases from J; bases unmatched to any gene: 1. In DNA, the CDR3 is TGTGCCAGCAGCTTAGGGACTAGCGGGATCTACGAGCAGTACTTC. It encodes CASSLGTSGIYEQYF.

This chain links TRBV5-1 with TRBJ2-3, with D possibly matching TRBD2 (5 bases). Germline-derived CDR1 and CDR2 are SGHRS and YFSETQ. The V and J ends lost 4 bases and 0 bases respectively, with 12 bases between them. This CDR3 has 15 amino acids. The CDR3: CASSMERRSTDTQYF. CDR3 DNA: TGCGCCAGCAGCATGGAGCGGAGGAGCACAGATACGCAGTATTTT.

In DNA, the CDR3 is TGTGCCTGGAGTGCAGGGCTAAGCTCCTACGAGCAGTACTTC. This gives the protein CAWSAGLSSYEQYF. This chain uses TRBV30 with TRBJ2-7, with D tentatively TRBD1 (5 bases). CDR1 and CDR2 from the germline V gene are GTSNPN and SVGIG (reference sequence). The CDR3 has 14 amino acids. V lost 1 base and J lost 0, with 10 bases in between.

This chain links TRBV5-1 with TRBJ2-7; possible D gene TRBD2, 5 bases. CDR1 and CDR2 (germline): SGHRS, YFSETQ. The CDR3 is 15 amino acids. V was pared by 3 bases and J by 0 bases, with 13 bases between. CDR3 sequence (DNA): TGCGCCAGCAGCTCGGACTTCCTAAGCTCCTACGAGCAGTACTTC. Translated: CASSSDFLSSYEQYF.

The V call is TRBV4-1, the J call TRBJ1-1, with 8 bases fitting TRBD1. Germline V gene data show CDR1 as MGHRA and CDR2 as YSYEKL. The J segment lost 4 bases and the V segment lost 0 bases, leaving 10 bases of the junction unmatched. The CDR3 extends over 17 amino acids. CDR3 sequence: CASSQDLWDRYGTEAFF. Here the CDR3 DNA reads TGCGCCAGCAGCCAAGATCTTTGGGACAGGTATGGCACTGAAGCTTTCTTT.

V is TRBV27 and J is TRBJ2-3; D ambiguous. Per the germline V gene, CDR1 is MNHEY and CDR2 is SMNVEV (reference sequence). The CDR3 sequence is 12 residues long. V shed 3 bases and J shed 4 bases, with 5 bases lying between them. The CDR3 sequence is CASSFGSDTQYF. The CDR3 nucleotides are TGTGCCAGCAGTTTCGGGTCAGATACGCAGTATTTT.

This chain links TRBV29-1 with TRBJ1-2, with TRBD1 identical over 8 bases. Unmatched junction bases numbered 9, after V lost 0 bases and J lost 6 bases. Per germline, CDR1 SQVTM and CDR2 ANQGSEA. The CDR3 is 15 residues long. Here the CDR3 reads CSVEDSGQGFDGYTF. The CDR3 DNA follows: TGCAGCGTTGAAGATTCAGGACAGGGTTTCGATGGCTACACCTTC.

CDR3 amino acids: CASSIGLSGYEQYF. The DNA for the CDR3 is TGTGCCAGTAGTATTGGTCTGAGCGGATACGAGCAGTACTTC. The rearrangement uses TRBV19 and TRBJ2-7; D might be TRBD2 (5 bases). CDR1 and CDR2 (germline): LNHDA, SQIVND (reference sequence). This CDR3 has 14 residues. V lost 3 bases and J 4 bases, leaving 13 bases between the germline ends.

The chain links TRBV18 to TRBJ1-1; D is unclear. The ends were cut back, 0 bases at V and 1 base at J, with 9 bases in the middle. CDR1 and CDR2 from the germline V gene are KGHSH and LQKENI. The CDR3 totals 15 residues. The CDR3 DNA reads TGTGCCAGCTCACCACCGATGGGAGAGAACACTGAAGCTTTCTTT. As protein: CASSPPMGENTEAFF.

The chain combines TRBV30 with TRBJ2-3; 7 bases fit TRBD2. The junction had 6 bases not matched to a gene; V was cut back by 3 bases and J by 6 bases. The CDR3 spans 13 residues. CDR1 GTSNPN and CDR2 SVGIG come from the germline V gene (reference sequence). DNA for the CDR3: TGTGCCTGGAGGCGGCGGGAGCGCGATACGCAGTATTTT. Protein product: CAWRRRERDTQYF.

The V call is TRBV29-1, the J call TRBJ1-2, with a weak D call TRBD1 (5 bases). The CDR3 is 15 amino acids. Germline V gene lookup returns CDR1 SQVTM and CDR2 ANQGSEA. The V end was cut by 1 base, the J end by 2 bases, with 14 bases between. The CDR3 is CSVEGGEAGNYGYTF. The DNA for the CDR3 is TGCAGCGTTGAAGGAGGGGAGGCAGGGAACTATGGCTACACCTTC.

The chain has TRBV15 and TRBJ2-7; 11 bases agree with TRBD1. The CDR3 length is 15 residues. V dropped 3 bases and J dropped 5; count of bases not matched to a gene: 6. The germline CDR1 and CDR2 sequences are LNHNV and YYDKDF (reference sequence). The CDR3 loop is CATSRDRDRGNEQYF. The CDR3 bases are TGTGCCACCAGCAGGGACCGGGACAGGGGGAACGAGCAGTACTTC. Drawing the rest from reference TRBV15 and TRBJ2-7, the complete variable domain is DAMVIQNPRYQVTQFGKPVTLSCSQTLNHNVMYWYQQKSSQAPKLLFHYYDKDFNNEADTPDNFQSRRPNTSFCFLDIRSPGLGDTAMYLCATSRDRDRGNEQYFGPGTRLTVT.

As for this clone: The sample contains more than one DNA sequence encoding this CDR3. The chain employs TRBV18 and TRBJ2-7; the match to TRBD1 covers 8 bases. V lost 3 bases to trimming and J lost 3 bases; unmatched junction nucleotides: 4. Germline V CDR1 and CDR2: KGHSH, LQKENI. CDR3 length equals 14 residues. CDR3 bases: TGTGCCAGCTCACCTCCAGGACAGGGCTACGAGCAGTACTTC. It yields the protein CASSPPGQGYEQYF.

V usage is TRBV7-4 and J usage is TRBJ2-7, with 9 bases matching TRBD1. Germline CDR1 and CDR2: SGHVT and SQSDAQ. V trimming: 3 bases; J trimming: 6 bases; junction bases outside the gene matches: 9. This CDR3 region has 15 residues. CDR3: CASSLKGQGIGEQYF. The CDR3 nucleotides are TGTGCCAGCAGCTTGAAAGGACAGGGGATAGGCGAGCAGTACTTC.

This clone was detected once. The chain employs TRBV29-1 and TRBJ2-2; 8 nucleotides line up with TRBD1. After removal of 5 bases from V and 4 bases from J, the junction contained 6 bases not matched to a gene. Germline V gene lookup returns CDR1 SQVTM and CDR2 ANQGSEA. The CDR3 has 14 residues. In DNA, the CDR3 is TGCAGCGTTAGTCAGGGGGCAGCCACCGGGGAGCTGTTTTTT. It encodes CSVSQGAATGELFF.

This chain joins TRBV5-4 and TRBJ2-7, with D perhaps matching TRBD1 (5 bases). The V end lost 0 bases, the J end lost 3 bases, and 10 bases lay between the germline ends. Looked up from germline, CDR1 is SGHNT and CDR2 is YYREEE (reference sequence). The length of the CDR3 is 14 residues. The CDR3 reads CASSLEGQSYEQYF. CDR3 nucleotide sequence: TGTGCCAGCAGCTTGGAGGGGCAGAGCTACGAGCAGTACTTC.

V and J are TRBV4-1 and TRBJ2-1; 12 positions agree with TRBD2. Losses at the gene ends were 6 bases for V and 1 base for J; bases not matched to a gene: 13. The CDR3 totals 19 residues. Germline CDR1 is MGHRA and CDR2 is YSYEKL. CDR3 coding DNA: TGCGCCAGCAGACTCCAGCCCCTAGCGGGAGGGAAATCCTACAATGAGCAGTTCTTC. It codes for CASRLQPLAGGKSYNEQFF.

This clone was counted at least ten times. The chain is built from TRBV6-4 and TRBJ1-6; 9 positions agree with TRBD1. The J segment lost 9 bases and the V segment lost 0 bases, leaving 0 bases of the junction unmatched. Germline values: CDR1 MRHNA, CDR2 SNTAGT. The CDR3 totals 14 residues. The CDR3, as DNA: TGTGCCAGCAGTGACTCGGACAGGGGTTCACCCCTCCACTTT. Translation gives CASSDSDRGSPLHF.

J is TRBJ2-5 and V is TRBV27, with TRBD2 identical over 16 bases. Germline CDR1 reads MNHEY; CDR2 reads SMNVEV (reference sequence). The CDR3 totals 17 residues. V was clipped by 5 bases and J by 4 bases; unmatched bases: 7. The CDR3 region has the DNA TGTGCCAGCAGTCCCGGGACTAGCGGGAGGGCTTTAGAGACCCAGTACTTC. Its protein product is CASSPGTSGRALETQYF.

This chain uses TRBV2 with TRBJ2-1; D uncertain. The CDR3 has 13 amino acids. CDR1 is SNHLY, CDR2 FYNNEI, per germline. The V end lost 3 bases, the J end lost 4 bases, and 7 bases lay between the germline ends. The chain's CDR3 is CASSEGVYNEQFF. The CDR3 DNA sequence: TGTGCCAGCAGTGAGGGCGTTTACAATGAGCAGTTCTTC.

This rearrangement joins TRBV3-1 (or the pseudogene TRBV3-2) to TRBJ2-5; D call uncertain. The germline V gene has CDR1 LGHDT and CDR2 YNNKEL (reference sequence). CDR3 size: 14 residues. Deletions cut 1 base from V and 0 bases from J, with 6 bases between. The CDR3 region has the DNA TGTGCCAGCAGCCAAGCCGCAGACCAAGAGACCCAGTACTTC. Translation: CASSQAADQETQYF.

The CDR3 bases are TGTGCCAGCAGCTTGGACTTATACAATGAGCAGTTCTTC. It codes for CASSLDLYNEQFF. The gene calls are TRBV5-4 and TRBJ2-1, with D hard to call. This CDR3 contains 13 residues. Trimming shortened V by 0 bases and J by 4 bases, and 5 bases separated the two germline ends. Germline CDR1 SGHNT, CDR2 YYREEE (reference sequence).

This sequence joins TRBV18 and TRBJ1-1; 12 bases are a match to TRBD1. V trimming: 4 bases; J trimming: 1 base; junction bases outside the gene matches: 4. The CDR3 spans 16 residues. Per the germline V gene, CDR1 is KGHSH and CDR2 is LQKENI. Here the CDR3 reads CASSRDRGRGNTEAFF. DNA of the CDR3: TGTGCCAGCTCACGGGACAGGGGGCGCGGGAACACTGAAGCTTTCTTT.

The J gene is TRBJ2-3, the V gene TRBV6-1; TRBD2 matches at 11 bases. The germline V gene has CDR1 MNHNS and CDR2 SASEGT. With 2 bases clipped from V and 1 base from J, the junction kept 2 bases outside the gene matches. The length of the CDR3 is 16 residues. CDR3 DNA: TGTGCCAGCAGTGAACTGGGACTAGCGGGCACAGATACGCAGTATTTT. It yields the protein CASSELGLAGTDTQYF.

The chain combines TRBV25-1 with TRBJ2-7, with 10 bases that match TRBD1. The CDR3 consists of 17 residues. CDR1 and CDR2 (germline): MGHDK, SYGVNS. V shed 6 bases and J 2 bases; nucleotides not matched to a gene: 13. The CDR3 nucleotides are TGTGCCAGCAGCCAAGGCGACAGGGGGCTCTACGCCTACGAGCAGTACTTC. Its protein is CASSQGDRGLYAYEQYF.

The gene calls are TRBV6-6 and TRBJ2-1, with 7 nucleotides matching TRBD1. V shed 5 bases and J 5 bases; nucleotides not matched to a gene: 9. Germline CDR1 reads MNHNY; CDR2 reads SVGAGI (reference sequence). There are 15 residues in the CDR3. In DNA form, the CDR3 reads TGTGCCAGCAGTACCCGGGACAGTCCGAACAATGAGCAGTTCTTC. Translating gives CASSTRDSPNNEQFF.

The J gene is TRBJ2-7, the V gene TRBV27, with D maybe TRBD1 (6 bases). The CDR3 extends over 13 amino acids. CDR1 and CDR2 (germline): MNHEY, SMNVEV (reference sequence). Trimming pared 6 bases from V and 1 base from J, leaving 10 bases between. The CDR3, as DNA: TGTGCCAGCAGACGGGACACTTCCTACGAGCAGTACTTC. Amino acids: CASRRDTSYEQYF.

The chain carries TRBV4-1 and TRBJ2-1; 9 bases line up with TRBD2. Unmatched junction bases numbered 3, after V lost 1 base and J lost 5 bases. The CDR3 contains 15 residues. Germline CDR1 is MGHRA and CDR2 is YSYEKL. CDR3 coding DNA: TGCGCCAGCAGCCAAGGACTAGCGGATCACAATGAGCAGTTCTTC. Residues: CASSQGLADHNEQFF.